This paragraph covers one TCR beta chain sequence. The sample belongs to a study of blood T cell repertoires in COVID-19. Study-wide context: Samples representing acute and convalescent COVID-19 were sourced from the United States, Italy and Spain. Sources were T cells, B-cell-depleted T cells, or PBMCs; the material itself was cDNA or gDNA.

In germline, CDR1 is LNHDA, CDR2 SQIVND (reference sequence). The CDR3 covers 14 residues. With V trimmed by 6 bases and J by 0 bases, 2 bases remained unmatched. The assay was immunoSEQ multiplex PCR, and TCRdb's table has in-frame clones only and misses some. The sample records about 120,000 clones, about nine tenths being singletons. The chain carries TRBV19 and TRBJ2-3, with 8 nucleotides matching TRBD2. Sequencing was carried out using peripheral blood. This receptor was taken from a man over 45 with acute or convalescent COVID-19. The CDR3 loop is CASRRGVSTDTQYF. The CDR3 coding sequence is TGTGCCAGTAGGCGGGGGGTAAGCACAGATACGCAGTATTTT.